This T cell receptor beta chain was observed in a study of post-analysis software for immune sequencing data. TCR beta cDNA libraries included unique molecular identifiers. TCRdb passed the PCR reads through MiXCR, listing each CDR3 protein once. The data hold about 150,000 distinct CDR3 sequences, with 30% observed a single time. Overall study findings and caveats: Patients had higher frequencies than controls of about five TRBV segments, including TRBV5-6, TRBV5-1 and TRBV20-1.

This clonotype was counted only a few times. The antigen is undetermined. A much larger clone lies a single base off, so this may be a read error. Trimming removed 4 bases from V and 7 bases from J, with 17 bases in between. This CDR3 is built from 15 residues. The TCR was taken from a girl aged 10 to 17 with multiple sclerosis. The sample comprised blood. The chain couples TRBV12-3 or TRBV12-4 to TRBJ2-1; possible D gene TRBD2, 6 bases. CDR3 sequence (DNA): TGTGCCAGCAGTTATACTAGCAGGAAGGGGAATGAGCAGTTCTTC. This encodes CASSYTSRKGNEQFF.